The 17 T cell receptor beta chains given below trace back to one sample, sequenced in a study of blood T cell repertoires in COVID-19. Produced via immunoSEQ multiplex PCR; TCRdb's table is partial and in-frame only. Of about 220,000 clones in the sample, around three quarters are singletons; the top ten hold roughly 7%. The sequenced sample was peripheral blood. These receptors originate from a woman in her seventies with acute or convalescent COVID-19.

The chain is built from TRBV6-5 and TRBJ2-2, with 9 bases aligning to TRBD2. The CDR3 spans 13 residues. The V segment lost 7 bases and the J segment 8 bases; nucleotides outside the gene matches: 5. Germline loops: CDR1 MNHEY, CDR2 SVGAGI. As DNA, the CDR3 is TGTGCCAGCAAGCTAGCGGGGCTGGGGGAGCTGTTTTTT. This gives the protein CASKLAGLGELFF.

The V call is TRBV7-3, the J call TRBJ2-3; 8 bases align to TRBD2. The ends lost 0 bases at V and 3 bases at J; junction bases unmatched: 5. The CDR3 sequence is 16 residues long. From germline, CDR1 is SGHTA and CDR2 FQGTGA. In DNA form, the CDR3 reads TGTGCCAGCAGCTTAACGTCTCGGGGGGGTACAGATACGCAGTATTTT. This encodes CASSLTSRGGTDTQYF.

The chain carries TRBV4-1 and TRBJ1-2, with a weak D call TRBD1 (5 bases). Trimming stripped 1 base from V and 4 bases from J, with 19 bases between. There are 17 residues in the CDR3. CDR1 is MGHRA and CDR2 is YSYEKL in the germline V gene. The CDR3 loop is CASSQGVAGTTTYGYTF. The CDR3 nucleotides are TGCGCCAGCAGCCAAGGGGTGGCGGGGACTACTACCTATGGCTACACCTTC.

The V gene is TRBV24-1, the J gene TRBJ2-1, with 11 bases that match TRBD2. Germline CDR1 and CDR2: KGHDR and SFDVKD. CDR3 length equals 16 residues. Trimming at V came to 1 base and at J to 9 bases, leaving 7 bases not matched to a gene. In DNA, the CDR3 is TGTGCCACCAGTGATTTCCAGACTAGCGGGGTAAGTGAGCAGTTCTTC. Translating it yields CATSDFQTSGVSEQFF.

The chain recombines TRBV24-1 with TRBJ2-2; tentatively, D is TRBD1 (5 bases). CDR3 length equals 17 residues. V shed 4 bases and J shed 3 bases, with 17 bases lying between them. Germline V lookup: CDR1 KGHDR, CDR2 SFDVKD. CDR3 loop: CATSDSKMGRDTGELFF. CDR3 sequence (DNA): TGTGCCACCAGTGACTCTAAGATGGGCAGGGACACCGGGGAGCTGTTTTTT.

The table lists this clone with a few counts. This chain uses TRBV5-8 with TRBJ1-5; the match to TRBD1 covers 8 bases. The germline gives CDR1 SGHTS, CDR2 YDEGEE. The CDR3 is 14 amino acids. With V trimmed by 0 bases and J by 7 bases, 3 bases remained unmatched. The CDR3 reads CASSLDRGSQPQHF. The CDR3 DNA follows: TGTGCCAGCAGCTTGGACAGGGGGAGCCAGCCCCAGCATTTT.

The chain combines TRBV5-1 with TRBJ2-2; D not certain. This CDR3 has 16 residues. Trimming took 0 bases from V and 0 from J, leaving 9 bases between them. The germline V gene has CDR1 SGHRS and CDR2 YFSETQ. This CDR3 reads CASSLARVANTGELFF. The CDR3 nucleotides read TGCGCCAGCAGCTTGGCACGGGTCGCGAACACCGGGGAGCTGTTTTTT.

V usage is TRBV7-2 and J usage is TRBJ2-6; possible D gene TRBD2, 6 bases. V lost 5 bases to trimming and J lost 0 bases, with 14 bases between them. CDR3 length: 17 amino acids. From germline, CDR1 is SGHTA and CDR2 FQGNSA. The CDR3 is CASSKSLALSGANVLTF. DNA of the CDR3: TGTGCCAGCAGCAAGTCACTAGCACTCTCTGGGGCCAACGTCCTGACTTTC.

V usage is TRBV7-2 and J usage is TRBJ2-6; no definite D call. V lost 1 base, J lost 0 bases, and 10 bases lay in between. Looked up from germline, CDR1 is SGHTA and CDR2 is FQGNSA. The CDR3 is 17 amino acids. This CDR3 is CASSLGRSVSGANVLTF. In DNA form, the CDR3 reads TGTGCCAGCAGCTTAGGGCGGAGCGTCTCTGGGGCCAACGTCCTGACTTTC.

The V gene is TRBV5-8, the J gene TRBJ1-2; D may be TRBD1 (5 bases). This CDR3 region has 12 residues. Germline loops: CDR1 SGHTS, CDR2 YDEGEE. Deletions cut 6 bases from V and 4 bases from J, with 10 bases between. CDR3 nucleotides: TGTGCCAGCACCGCGGGGCGCTATGGCTACACCTTC. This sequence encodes CASTAGRYGYTF.

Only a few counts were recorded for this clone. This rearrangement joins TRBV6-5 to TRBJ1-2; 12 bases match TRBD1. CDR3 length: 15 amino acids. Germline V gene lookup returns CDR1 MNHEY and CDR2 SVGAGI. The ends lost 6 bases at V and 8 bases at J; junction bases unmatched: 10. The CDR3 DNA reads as TGTGCCAGCAGCCCCAGGGACAGGGGGCGGAGGGGCTACACCTTC. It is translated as CASSPRDRGRRGYTF.

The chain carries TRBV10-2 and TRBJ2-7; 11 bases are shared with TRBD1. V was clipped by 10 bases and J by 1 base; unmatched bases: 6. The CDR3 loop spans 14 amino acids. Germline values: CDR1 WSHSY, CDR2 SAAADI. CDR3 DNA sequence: TGCGCCACGGACGGGACAGGGGGTTCCTACGAGCAGTACTTC. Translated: CATDGTGGSYEQYF.

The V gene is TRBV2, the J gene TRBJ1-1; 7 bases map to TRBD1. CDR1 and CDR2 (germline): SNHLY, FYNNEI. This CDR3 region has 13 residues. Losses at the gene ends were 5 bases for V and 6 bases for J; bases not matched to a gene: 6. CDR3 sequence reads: CASSRQGGAEAFF. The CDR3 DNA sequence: TGTGCCAGCAGTCGACAGGGTGGTGCTGAAGCTTTCTTT.

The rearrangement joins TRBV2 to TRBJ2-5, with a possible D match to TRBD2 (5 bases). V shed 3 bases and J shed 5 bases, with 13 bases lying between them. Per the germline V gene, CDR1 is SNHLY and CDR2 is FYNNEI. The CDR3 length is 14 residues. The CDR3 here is CASSELGLLETQYF. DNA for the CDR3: TGTGCCAGCAGTGAGTTAGGACTTCTGGAGACCCAGTACTTC. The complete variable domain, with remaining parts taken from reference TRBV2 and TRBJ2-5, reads EPEVTQTPSHQVTQMGQEVILRCVPISNHLYFYWYRQILGQKVEFLVSFYNNEISEKSEIFDDQFSVERPDGSNFTLKIRSTKLEDSAMYFCASSELGLLETQYFGPGTRLLVL.

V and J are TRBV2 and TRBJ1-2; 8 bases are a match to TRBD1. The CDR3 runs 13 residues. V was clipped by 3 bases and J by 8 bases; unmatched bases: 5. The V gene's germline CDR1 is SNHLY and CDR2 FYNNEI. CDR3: CASSDRGLGGYTF. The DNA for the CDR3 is TGTGCCAGCAGTGACAGGGGGCTGGGGGGCTACACCTTC.

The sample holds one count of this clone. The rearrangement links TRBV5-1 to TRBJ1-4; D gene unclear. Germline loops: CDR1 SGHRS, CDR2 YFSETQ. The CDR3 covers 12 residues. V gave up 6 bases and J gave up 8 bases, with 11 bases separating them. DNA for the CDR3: TGCGCCAGCAAGGAGGTTGGAGAAAAACTGTTTTTT. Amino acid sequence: CASKEVGEKLFF. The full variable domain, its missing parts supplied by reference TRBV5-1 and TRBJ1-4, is KAGVTQTPRYLIKTRGQQVTLSCSPISGHRSVSWYQQTPGQGLQFLFEYFSETQRNKGNFPGRFSGRQFSNSRSEMNVSTLELGDSALYLCASKEVGEKLFFGSGTQLSVL.

The CDR3 DNA sequence: TGCAGCGCCCTGGGGGGGGACACTGAAGCTTTCTTT. Its translation: CSALGGDTEAFF. This rearrangement joins TRBV29-1 to TRBJ1-1; D is possibly TRBD1 (5 bases). The germline V gene encodes CDR1 SQVTM and CDR2 ANQGSEA. The CDR3 length is 12 residues. Deletions cut 7 bases from V and 3 bases from J, with 12 bases between. The full variable domain, with the rest looked up from reference TRBV29-1 and TRBJ1-1, is SAVISQKPSRDICQRGTSLTIQCQVDSQVTMMFWYRQQPGQSLTLIATANQGSEATYESGFVIDKFPISRPNLTFSTLTVSNMSPEDSSIYLCSALGGDTEAFFGQGTRLTVV.